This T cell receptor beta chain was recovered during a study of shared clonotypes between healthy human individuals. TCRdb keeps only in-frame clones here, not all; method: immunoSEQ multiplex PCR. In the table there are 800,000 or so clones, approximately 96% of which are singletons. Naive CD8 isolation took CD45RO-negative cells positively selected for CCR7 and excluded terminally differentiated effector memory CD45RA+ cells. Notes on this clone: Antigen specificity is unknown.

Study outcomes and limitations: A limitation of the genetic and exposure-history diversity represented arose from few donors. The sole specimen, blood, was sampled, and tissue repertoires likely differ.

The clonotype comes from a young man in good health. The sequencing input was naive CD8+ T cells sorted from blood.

CDR3 region: CASSDDQGGTEAFF. The CDR3 DNA reads as TGTGCCAGCAGTGATGATCAGGGAGGCACTGAAGCTTTCTTT. The rearrangement links TRBV6-1 to TRBJ1-1; possibly TRBD1 for D (5 bases). CDR1 is MNHNS, CDR2 SASEGT, per germline. Trimming cost V 3 bases and J 4 bases, with 12 bases left between them. This CDR3 has 14 residues.